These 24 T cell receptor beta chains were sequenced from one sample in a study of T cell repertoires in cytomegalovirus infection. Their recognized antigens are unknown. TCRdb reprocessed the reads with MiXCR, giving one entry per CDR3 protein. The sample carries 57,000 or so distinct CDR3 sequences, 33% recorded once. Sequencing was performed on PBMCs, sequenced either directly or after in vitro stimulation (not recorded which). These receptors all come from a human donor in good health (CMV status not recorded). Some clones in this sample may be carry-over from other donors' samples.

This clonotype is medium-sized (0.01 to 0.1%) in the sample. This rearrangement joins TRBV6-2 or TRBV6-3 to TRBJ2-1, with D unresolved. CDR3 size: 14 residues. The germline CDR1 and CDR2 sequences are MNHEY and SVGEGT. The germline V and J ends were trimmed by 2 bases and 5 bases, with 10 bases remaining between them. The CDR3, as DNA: TGTGCCAGCAGTTACCCCTACTTAGACAATGAGCAGTTCTTC. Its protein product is CASSYPYLDNEQFF.

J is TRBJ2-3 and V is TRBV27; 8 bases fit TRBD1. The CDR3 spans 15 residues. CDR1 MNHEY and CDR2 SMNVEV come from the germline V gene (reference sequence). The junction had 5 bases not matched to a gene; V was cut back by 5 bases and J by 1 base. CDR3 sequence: CASSRLGQGTDTQYF. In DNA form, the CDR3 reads TGTGCCAGCAGTCGGTTGGGACAGGGCACAGATACGCAGTATTTT.

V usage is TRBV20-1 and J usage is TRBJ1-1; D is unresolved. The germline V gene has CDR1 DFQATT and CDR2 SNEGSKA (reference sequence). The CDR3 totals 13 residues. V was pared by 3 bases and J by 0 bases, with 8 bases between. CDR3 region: CSASKDLNTEAFF. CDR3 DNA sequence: TGCAGTGCTAGCAAGGATCTGAACACTGAAGCTTTCTTT.

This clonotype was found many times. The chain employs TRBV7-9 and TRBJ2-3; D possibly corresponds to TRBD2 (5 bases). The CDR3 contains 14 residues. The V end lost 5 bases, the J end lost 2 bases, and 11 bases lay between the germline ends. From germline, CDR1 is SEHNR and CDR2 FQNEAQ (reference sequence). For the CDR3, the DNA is TGTGCCAGCAGCCCACCCGGGAACACAGATACGCAGTATTTT. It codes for CASSPPGNTDTQYF.

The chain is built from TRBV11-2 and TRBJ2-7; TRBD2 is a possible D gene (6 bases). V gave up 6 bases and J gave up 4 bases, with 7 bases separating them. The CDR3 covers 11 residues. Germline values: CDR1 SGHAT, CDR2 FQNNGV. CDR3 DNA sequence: TGTGCCAGCAGGGGGGGTTACGAGCAGTACTTC. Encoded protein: CASRGGYEQYF.

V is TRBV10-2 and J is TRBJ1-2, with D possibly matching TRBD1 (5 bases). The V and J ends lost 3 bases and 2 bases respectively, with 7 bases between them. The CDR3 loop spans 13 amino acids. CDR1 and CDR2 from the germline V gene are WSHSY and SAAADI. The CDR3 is CASSERTNYGYTF. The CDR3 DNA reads TGCGCCAGCAGTGAACGGACAAACTATGGCTACACCTTC.

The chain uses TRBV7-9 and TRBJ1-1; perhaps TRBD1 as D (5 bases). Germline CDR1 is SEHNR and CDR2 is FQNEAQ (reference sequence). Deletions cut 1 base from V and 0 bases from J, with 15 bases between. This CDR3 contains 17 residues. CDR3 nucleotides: TGTGCCAGCAGCTTAGGAGGGCTGGGGCCTGTGAACACTGAAGCTTTCTTT. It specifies CASSLGGLGPVNTEAFF.

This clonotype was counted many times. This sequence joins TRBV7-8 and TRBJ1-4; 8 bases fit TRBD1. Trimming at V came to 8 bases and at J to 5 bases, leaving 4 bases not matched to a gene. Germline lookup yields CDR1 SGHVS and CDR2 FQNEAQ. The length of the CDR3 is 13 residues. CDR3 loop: CASGDRRNEKLFF. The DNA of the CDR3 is TGTGCCAGCGGGGACAGGAGGAATGAAAAACTGTTTTTT. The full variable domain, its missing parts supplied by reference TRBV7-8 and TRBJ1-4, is GAGVSQSPRYKVAKRGQDVALRCDPISGHVSLFWYQQALGQGPEFLTYFQNEAQLDKSGLPSDRFFAERPEGSVSTLKIQRTQQEDSAVYLCASGDRRNEKLFFGSGTQLSVL.

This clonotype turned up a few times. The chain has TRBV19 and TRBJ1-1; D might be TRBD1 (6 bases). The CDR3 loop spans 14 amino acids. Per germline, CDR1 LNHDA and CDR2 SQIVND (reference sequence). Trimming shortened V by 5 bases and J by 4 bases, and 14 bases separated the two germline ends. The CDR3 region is CASSFHREGTEAFF. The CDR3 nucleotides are TGTGCCAGTAGTTTCCACAGGGAGGGCACTGAAGCTTTCTTT.

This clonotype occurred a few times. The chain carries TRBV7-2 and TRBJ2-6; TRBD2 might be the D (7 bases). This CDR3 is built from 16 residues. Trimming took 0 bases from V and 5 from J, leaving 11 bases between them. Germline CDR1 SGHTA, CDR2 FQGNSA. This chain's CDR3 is CASSLAVGGRANVLTF. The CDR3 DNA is TGTGCCAGCAGCTTAGCGGTCGGGGGGCGGGCCAACGTCCTGACTTTC.

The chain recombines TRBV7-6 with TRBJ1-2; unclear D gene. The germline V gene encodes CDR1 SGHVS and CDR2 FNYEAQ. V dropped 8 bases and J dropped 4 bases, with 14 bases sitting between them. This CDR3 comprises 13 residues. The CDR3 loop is CASALAGGYGYTF. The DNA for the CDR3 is TGTGCCAGCGCACTTGCGGGTGGCTATGGCTACACCTTC.

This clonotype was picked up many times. DNA of the CDR3: TGTGCCAGCAGCCTCGACAGCCACGAGCAGTACTTC. Protein sequence: CASSLDSHEQYF. The V and J genes are TRBV7-2 and TRBJ2-7, with a weak D call TRBD1 (5 bases). From germline, CDR1 is SGHTA and CDR2 FQGNSA. The ends were cut back, 5 bases at V and 5 bases at J, with 10 bases in the middle. The CDR3 runs 12 residues.

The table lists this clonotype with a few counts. The CDR3 sequence is CASSFNRANYGYTF. The CDR3 DNA reads TGTGCCAGCAGTTTCAACAGGGCAAACTATGGCTACACCTTC. This rearrangement joins TRBV27 to TRBJ1-2, with a weak D call TRBD1 (6 bases). Germline V gene data show CDR1 as MNHEY and CDR2 as SMNVEV (reference sequence). Deletions cut 3 bases from V and 2 bases from J, with 10 bases between. The CDR3 spans 14 residues.

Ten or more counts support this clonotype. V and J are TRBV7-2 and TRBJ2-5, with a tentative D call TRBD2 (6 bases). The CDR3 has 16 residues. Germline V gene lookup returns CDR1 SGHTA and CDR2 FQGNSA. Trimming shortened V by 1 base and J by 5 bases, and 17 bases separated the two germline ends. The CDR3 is CASSLGMFGSWETQYF. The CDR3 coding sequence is TGTGCCAGCAGCTTAGGAATGTTCGGGAGTTGGGAGACCCAGTACTTC. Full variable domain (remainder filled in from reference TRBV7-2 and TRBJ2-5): GAGVSQSPSNKVTEKGKDVELRCDPISGHTALYWYRQSLGQGLEFLIYFQGNSAPDKSGLPSDRFSAERTGGSVSTLTIQRTQQEDSAVYLCASSLGMFGSWETQYFGPGTRLLVL.

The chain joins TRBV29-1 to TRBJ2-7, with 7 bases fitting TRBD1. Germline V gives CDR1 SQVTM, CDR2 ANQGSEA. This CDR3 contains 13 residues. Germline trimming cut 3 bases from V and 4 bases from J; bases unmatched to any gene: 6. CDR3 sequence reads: CSVEAQGVYEQYF. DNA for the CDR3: TGCAGCGTTGAGGCCCAGGGGGTTTACGAGCAGTACTTC.

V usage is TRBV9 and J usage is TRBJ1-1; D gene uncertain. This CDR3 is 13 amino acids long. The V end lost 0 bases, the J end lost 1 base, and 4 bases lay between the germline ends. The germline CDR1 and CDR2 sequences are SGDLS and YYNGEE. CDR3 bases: TGTGCCAGCAGCGTAGCAGGGAACACTGAAGCTTTCTTT. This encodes CASSVAGNTEAFF.

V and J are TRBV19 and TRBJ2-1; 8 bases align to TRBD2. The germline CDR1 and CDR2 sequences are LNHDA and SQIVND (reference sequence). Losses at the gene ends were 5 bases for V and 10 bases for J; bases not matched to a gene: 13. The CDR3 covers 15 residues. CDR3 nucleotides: TGTGCCAGTAGTCTAGTAGCGGGACCGGTCGGGGAGCAGTTCTTC. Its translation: CASSLVAGPVGEQFF.

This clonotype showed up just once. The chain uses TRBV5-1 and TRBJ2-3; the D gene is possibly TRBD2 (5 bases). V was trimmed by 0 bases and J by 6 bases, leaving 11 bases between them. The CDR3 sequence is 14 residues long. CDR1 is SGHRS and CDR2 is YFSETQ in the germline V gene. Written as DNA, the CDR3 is TGCGCCAGCAGCTTGGGGCACGGCGGGGATACGCAGTATTTT. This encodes CASSLGHGGDTQYF.

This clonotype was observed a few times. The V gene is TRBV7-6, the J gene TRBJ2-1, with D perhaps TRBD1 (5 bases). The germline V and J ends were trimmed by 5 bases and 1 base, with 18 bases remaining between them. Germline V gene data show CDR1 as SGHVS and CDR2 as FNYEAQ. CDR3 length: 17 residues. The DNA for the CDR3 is TGTGCCAGCAGCCAATATGGGGCCGCCCGATCCTACAATGAGCAGTTCTTC. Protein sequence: CASSQYGAARSYNEQFF. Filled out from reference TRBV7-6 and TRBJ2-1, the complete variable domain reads GAGVSQSPRYKVTKRGQDVALRCDPISGHVSLYWYRQALGQGPEFLTYFNYEAQQDKSGLPNDRFSAERPEGSISTLTIQRTEQRDSAMYRCASSQYGAARSYNEQFFGPGTRLTVL.

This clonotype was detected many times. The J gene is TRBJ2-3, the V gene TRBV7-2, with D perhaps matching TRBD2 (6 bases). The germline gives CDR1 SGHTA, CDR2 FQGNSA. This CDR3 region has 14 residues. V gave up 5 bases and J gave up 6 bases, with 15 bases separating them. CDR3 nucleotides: TGTGCCAGCAGCCTAGAGGGGACTCTCGATACGCAGTATTTT. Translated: CASSLEGTLDTQYF.

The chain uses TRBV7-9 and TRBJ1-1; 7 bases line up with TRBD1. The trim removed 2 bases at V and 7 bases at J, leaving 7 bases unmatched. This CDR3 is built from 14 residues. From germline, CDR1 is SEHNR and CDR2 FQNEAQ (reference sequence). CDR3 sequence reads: CASSLRGQSLEAFF. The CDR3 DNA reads TGTGCCAGCAGCTTAAGGGGACAGTCGCTTGAAGCTTTCTTT.

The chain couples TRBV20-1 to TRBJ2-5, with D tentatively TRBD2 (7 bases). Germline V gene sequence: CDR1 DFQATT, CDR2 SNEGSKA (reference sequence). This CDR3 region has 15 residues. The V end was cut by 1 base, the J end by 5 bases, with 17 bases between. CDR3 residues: CSARGSSGGRETQYF. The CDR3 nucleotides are TGCAGTGCTAGAGGTAGTTCGGGGGGCCGTGAGACCCAGTACTTC.

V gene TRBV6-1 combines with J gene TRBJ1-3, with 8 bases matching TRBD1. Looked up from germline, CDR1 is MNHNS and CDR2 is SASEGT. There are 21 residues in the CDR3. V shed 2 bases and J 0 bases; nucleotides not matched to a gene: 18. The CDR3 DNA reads TGTGCCAGCAGTGAATATCTTCTAACGCGCCAGGGGGCTGTCTCTGGAAACACCATATATTTT. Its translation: CASSEYLLTRQGAVSGNTIYF.

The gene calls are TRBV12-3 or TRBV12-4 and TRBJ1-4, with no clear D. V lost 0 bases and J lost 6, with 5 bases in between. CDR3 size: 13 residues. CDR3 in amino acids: CASSLARYEKLFF. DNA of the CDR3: TGTGCCAGCAGTTTAGCCAGATATGAAAAACTGTTTTTT.